Listed here is a single T cell receptor (beta chain). The antigen remains unidentified. This sample is drawn from a study of vaccination effects on CD4 cells after COVID-19. Overall study: Participants got two doses of BNT162b2 or mRNA-1273 vaccine. Notes on the study in general: There was marked clonal contraction among infection- and vaccine-induced clones late after vaccination.

V was pared by 6 bases and J by 1 base, with 7 bases of the junction left unmatched. Per germline, CDR1 SEHNR and CDR2 FQNEAQ (reference sequence). The CDR3 runs to 15 residues. After expansion with viral peptide pools in the ViraFEST assay, antigen-specific CD4+ T cells were sequenced. CD4+ T cell isolation took place after less than 13 days of culture. Infection with SARS-CoV-2 occurred in the person between March and December 2020, and PCR confirmed it. Cultures used over 1.5 million PBMC per well, approximately 10 IU/ml IL-2 and 9.5 to 10 ug/ml peptides. Half the medium was replaced with IL-2 medium on days 3 and 7. The assay was immunoSEQ multiplex PCR, and TCRdb's table has in-frame clones only and misses some. The sample consists of more than 15,000 clones, about 70% of them appearing once.

The input for sequencing was CD4+ T cells from PBMCs cultured with SARS-CoV-2 spike peptides, taken before COVID-19 vaccination. The rearrangement joins TRBV7-9 to TRBJ1-2; 8 bases line up with TRBD1. The origin of this receptor is a human donor who had a prior SARS-CoV-2 infection. This CDR3 reads CASSQQGGHNYGYTF. The DNA for the CDR3 is TGTGCCAGCAGTCAACAGGGGGGACATAACTATGGCTACACCTTC.